The 4 T cell receptor beta chains in this list originate from one sample, sequenced in a study of T cells after yellow fever vaccination. TCRdb analysed the 5' RACE reads with MiXCR anew, one entry per CDR3 protein. There are 250,000 to 350,000 distinct CDR3 sequences in the sample; 3.5% to 4.5% occur only once, and approximately 20% lies in the top ten. Sequencing used PBMCs, obtained 15 days after the yellow fever booster vaccination. Source of these receptors: a man aged 18 to 30 who received the YFV17D yellow fever vaccine.

This clonotype was found a few times. The chain recombines TRBV5-1 with TRBJ2-7, with 9 bases aligning to TRBD1. The CDR3 is made up of 13 amino acids. Germline trimming cut 3 bases from V and 6 bases from J; bases unmatched to any gene: 4. The germline V gene encodes CDR1 SGHRS and CDR2 YFSETQ. For the CDR3, the DNA is TGCGCCAGCAGCTGGGACAGGGTAGGCGAGCAGTACTTC. The encoded protein is CASSWDRVGEQYF.

This clonotype was observed a handful of times. This chain connects TRBV5-1 to TRBJ2-5; D possibly corresponds to TRBD2 (5 bases). With 9 bases removed from V and 6 bases from J, the gap between germline ends came to 12 bases. There are 11 residues in the CDR3. Germline V gene data show CDR1 as SGHRS and CDR2 as YFSETQ. The CDR3, as DNA: TGCGCCAAAGAGGGCAGCAAGACCCAGTACTTC. Translating it yields CAKEGSKTQYF.

This clonotype has more than one count but fewer than ten. The chain recombines TRBV29-1 with TRBJ1-3; tentative D call: TRBD1 (5 bases). CDR1 SQVTM and CDR2 ANQGSEA come from the germline V gene. V was cut by 4 bases and J by 3 bases, with 16 bases left in between. The CDR3 consists of 15 residues. This chain's CDR3 is CSVARDQGYGNTIYF. Written as DNA, the CDR3 is TGCAGCGTTGCCCGGGACCAAGGGTATGGAAACACCATATATTTT.

A note on this clonotype: This clone may be a read error of a much larger clone one base away. The chain joins TRBV5-6 to TRBJ1-1; D is possibly TRBD1 (5 bases). There are 12 residues in the CDR3. Germline V lookup: CDR1 SGHDT, CDR2 YYEEEE. The ends were cut back, 5 bases at V and 1 base at J, with 6 bases in the middle. The CDR3 sequence: CASRGENTEAFF. In DNA form, the CDR3 reads TGTGCCAGCAGAGGGGAGAACACTGAAGCTTTCTTT.